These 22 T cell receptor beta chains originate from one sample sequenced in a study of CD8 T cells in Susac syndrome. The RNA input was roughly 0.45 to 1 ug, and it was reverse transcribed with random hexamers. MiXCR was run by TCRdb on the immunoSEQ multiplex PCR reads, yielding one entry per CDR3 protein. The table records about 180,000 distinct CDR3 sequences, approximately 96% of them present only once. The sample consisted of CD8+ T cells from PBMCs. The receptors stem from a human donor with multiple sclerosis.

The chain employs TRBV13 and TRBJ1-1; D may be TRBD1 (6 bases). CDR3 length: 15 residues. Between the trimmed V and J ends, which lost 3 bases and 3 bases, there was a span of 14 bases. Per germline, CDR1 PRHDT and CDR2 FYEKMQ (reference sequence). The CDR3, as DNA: TGTGCCAGCAGCTTTCTACAGGGAGGGTACACTGAAGCTTTCTTT. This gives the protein CASSFLQGGYTEAFF.

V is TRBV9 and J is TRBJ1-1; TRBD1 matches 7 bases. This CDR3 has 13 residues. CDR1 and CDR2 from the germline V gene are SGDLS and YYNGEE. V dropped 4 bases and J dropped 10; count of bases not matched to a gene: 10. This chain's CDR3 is CASSPNGGGLAFF. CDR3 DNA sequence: TGTGCCAGCAGCCCAAACGGAGGGGGCTTAGCTTTCTTT.

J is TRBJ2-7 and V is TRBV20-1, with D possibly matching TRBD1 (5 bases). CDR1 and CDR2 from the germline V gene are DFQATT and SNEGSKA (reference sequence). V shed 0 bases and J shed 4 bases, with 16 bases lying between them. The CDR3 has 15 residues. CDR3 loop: CSARDVRSPGYEQYF. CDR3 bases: TGCAGTGCTAGAGATGTCCGGTCCCCAGGGTACGAGCAGTACTTC.

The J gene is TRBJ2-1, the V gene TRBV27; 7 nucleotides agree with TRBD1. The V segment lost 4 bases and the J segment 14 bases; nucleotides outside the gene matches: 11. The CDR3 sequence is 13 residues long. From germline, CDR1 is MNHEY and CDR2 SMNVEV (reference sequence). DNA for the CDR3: TGTGCCAGCAGTTCCGACAGGGCCCTTGGGGAGTTCTTC. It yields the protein CASSSDRALGEFF.

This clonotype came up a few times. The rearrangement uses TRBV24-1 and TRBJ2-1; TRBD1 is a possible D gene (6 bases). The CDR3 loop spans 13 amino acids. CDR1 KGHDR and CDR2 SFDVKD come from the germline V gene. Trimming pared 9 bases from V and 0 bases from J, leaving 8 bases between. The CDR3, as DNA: TGTGCCACCCAGGGGTCCTCCTACAATGAGCAGTTCTTC. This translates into CATQGSSYNEQFF.

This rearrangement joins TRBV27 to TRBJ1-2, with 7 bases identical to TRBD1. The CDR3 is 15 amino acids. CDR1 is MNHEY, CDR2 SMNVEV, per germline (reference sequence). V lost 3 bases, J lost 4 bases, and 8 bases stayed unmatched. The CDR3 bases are TGTGCCAGCAGTTTTTTCGAGGGGGCGACCTATGGCTACACCTTC. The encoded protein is CASSFFEGATYGYTF.

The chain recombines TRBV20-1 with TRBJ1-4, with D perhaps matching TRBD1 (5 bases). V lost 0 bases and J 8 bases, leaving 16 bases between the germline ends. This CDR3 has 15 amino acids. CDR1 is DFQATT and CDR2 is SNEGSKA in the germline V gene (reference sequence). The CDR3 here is CSARDPGGAGEKLFF. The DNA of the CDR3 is TGCAGTGCTAGAGATCCGGGAGGGGCGGGAGAAAAACTGTTTTTT.

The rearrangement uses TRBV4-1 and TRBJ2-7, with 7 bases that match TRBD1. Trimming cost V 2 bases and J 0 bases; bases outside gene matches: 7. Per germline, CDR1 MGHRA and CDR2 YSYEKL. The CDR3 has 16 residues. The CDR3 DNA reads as TGCGCCAGCAGCCAATTCGGGACAGTCAGCTCCTACGAGCAGTACTTC. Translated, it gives CASSQFGTVSSYEQYF.

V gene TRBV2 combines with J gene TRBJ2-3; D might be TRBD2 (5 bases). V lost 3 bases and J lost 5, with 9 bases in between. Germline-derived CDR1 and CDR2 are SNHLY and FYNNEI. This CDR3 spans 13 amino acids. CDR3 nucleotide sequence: TGTGCCAGCAGTGACTACCGGGGAGATACGCAGTATTTT. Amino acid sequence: CASSDYRGDTQYF.

DNA of the CDR3: TGTGCCAGCAGCCCCCGAGAAGCCTGGGAGCAGTACTTC. Protein product: CASSPREAWEQYF. The V call is TRBV9, the J call TRBJ2-7; unclear D gene. The CDR3 runs to 13 residues. Germline values: CDR1 SGDLS, CDR2 YYNGEE. V lost 4 bases and J lost 7, with 15 bases in between.

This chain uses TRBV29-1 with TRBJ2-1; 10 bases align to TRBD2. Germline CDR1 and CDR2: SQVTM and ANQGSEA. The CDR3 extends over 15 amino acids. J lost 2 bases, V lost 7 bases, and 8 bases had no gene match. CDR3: CSALLAGGPYNEQFF. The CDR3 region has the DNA TGCAGCGCCTTATTAGCGGGAGGCCCCTACAATGAGCAGTTCTTC.

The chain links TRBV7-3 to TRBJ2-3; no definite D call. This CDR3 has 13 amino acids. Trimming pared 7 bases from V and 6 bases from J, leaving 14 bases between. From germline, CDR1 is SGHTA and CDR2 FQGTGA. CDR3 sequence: CASTRTLGDTQYF. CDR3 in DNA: TGTGCCAGCACCAGAACCCTTGGGGATACGCAGTATTTT.

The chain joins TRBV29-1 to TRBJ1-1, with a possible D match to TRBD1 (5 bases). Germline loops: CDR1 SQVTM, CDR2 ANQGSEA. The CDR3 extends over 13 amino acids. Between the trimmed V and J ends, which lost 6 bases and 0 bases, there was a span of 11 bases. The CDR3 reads CSVLTEMNTEAFF. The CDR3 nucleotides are TGCAGCGTCTTGACAGAAATGAACACTGAAGCTTTCTTT.

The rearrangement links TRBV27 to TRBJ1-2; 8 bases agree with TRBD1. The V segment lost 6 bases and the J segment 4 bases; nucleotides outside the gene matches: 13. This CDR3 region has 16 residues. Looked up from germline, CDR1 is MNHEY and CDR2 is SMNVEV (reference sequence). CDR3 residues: CASSSHRTGSGYGYTF. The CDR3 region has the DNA TGTGCCAGCAGCAGTCATCGGACAGGGTCTGGCTATGGCTACACCTTC.

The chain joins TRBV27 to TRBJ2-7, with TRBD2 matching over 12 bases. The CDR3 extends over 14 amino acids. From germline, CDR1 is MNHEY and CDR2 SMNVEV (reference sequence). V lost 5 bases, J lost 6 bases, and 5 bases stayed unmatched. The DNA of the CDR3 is TGTGCCAGCAGTATCGGACTAGCGGGAAGCGAGCAGTACTTC. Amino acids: CASSIGLAGSEQYF.

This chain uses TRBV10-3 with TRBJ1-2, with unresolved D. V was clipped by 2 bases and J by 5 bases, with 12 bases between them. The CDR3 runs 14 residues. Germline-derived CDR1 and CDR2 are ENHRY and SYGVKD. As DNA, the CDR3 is TGTGCCATCAGTGAGAGAATGGCTGCATATGGCTACACCTTC. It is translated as CAISERMAAYGYTF.

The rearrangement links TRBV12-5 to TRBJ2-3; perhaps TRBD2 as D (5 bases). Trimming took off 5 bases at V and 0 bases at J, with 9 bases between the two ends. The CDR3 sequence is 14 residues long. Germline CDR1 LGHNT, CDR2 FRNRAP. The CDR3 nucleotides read TGTGCTAGTGGTACCGGGATTAGCACAGATACGCAGTATTTT. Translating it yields CASGTGISTDTQYF.

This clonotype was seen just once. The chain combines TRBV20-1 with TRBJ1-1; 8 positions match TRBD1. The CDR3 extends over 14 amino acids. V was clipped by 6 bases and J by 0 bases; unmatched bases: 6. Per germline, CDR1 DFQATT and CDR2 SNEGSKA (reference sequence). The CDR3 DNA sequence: TGCAGTGCAAGAAAACAGGGGGTGAACACTGAAGCTTTCTTT. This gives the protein CSARKQGVNTEAFF.

CDR3 loop: CASSLREAYNSPLHF. CDR3 coding DNA: TGTGCCAGCAGTCTCAGAGAGGCCTATAATTCACCCCTCCACTTT. V usage is TRBV25-1 and J usage is TRBJ1-6; D gene unclear. Trimming removed 5 bases from V and 2 bases from J, with 10 bases in between. CDR3 length: 15 residues. CDR1 MGHDK and CDR2 SYGVNS come from the germline V gene. The complete variable domain, with remaining parts taken from reference TRBV25-1 and TRBJ1-6, reads EADIYQTPRYLVIGTGKKITLECSQTMGHDKMYWYQQDPGMELHLIHYSYGVNSTEKGDLSSESTVSRIRTEHFPLTLESARPSHTSQYLCASSLREAYNSPLHFGNGTRLTVT.

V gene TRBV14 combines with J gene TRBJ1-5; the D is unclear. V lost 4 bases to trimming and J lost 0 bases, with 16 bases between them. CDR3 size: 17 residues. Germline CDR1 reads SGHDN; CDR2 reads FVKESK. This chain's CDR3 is CASSPRFREYSNQPQHF. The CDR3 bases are TGTGCCAGCAGCCCGAGGTTCCGGGAGTATAGCAATCAGCCCCAGCATTTT.

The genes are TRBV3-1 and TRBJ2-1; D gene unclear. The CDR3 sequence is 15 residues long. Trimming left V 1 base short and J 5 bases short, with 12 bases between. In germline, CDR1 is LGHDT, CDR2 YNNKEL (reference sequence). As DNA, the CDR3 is TGTGCCAGCAGCCAAGTAGAGACGAAGAACAATGAGCAGTTCTTC. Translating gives CASSQVETKNNEQFF.

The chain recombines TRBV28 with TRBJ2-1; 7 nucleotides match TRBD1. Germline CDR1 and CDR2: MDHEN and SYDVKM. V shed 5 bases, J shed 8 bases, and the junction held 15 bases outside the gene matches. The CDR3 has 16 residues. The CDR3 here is CASSAIKGARPDEQFF. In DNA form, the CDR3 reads TGTGCCAGCAGTGCAATCAAGGGGGCTAGACCCGATGAGCAGTTCTTC.